This TCR beta chain emerged from a study of cytomegalovirus exposure and HLA in healthy donors. Study-wide results and caveats: Analysis performed later found more than 15,000 TCR beta sequences associated with HLA alleles at 0.05 false discovery rate. An analysis done earlier found most TCR beta V segments productive about 87% or about 30% of the time.

On this clone: Its cognate antigen is unknown.

V was shortened by 2 bases and J by 2 bases, with 13 bases between the two germline ends. The CDR3 length is 15 residues. The germline gives CDR1 SGHKS, CDR2 YYEKEE (reference sequence). The PCR contained 60 Vbeta and 13 Jbeta primers. The table came from immunoSEQ multiplex PCR; TCRdb's copy has only in-frame clones and leaves some out. The data contain 200,000 to 250,000 clones, 82% of them singletons. The receptor was derived from a woman between 40 and 50 years old in good health and CMV-seropositive. Sequenced input: PBMCs. The chain employs TRBV5-5 and TRBJ2-5; a weak D match, TRBD1 (6 bases). The CDR3 nucleotides read TGTGCCAGCAGCTTTGACCCCGGGACACAAGAGACCCAGTACTTC. It encodes CASSFDPGTQETQYF. The complete variable domain, with remaining parts taken from reference TRBV5-5 and TRBJ2-5, reads DAGVTQSPTHLIKTRGQQVTLRCSPISGHKSVSWYQQVLGQGPQFIFQYYEKEERGRGNFPDRFSARQFPNYSSELNVNALLLGDSALYLCASSFDPGTQETQYFGPGTRLLVL.